This paragraph covers one T cell receptor beta chain sequence. The CDR3 loop spans 15 amino acids. V dropped 1 base and J dropped 0 bases, with 7 bases sitting between them. The germline CDR1 and CDR2 sequences are SGHVS and FQNEAQ. Only Caucasian adults living in Nashville, Tennessee made up the donor group. These data originate in a study of shared clonotypes between healthy human individuals. Clones were read by immunoSEQ multiplex PCR, and TCRdb kept only the in-frame ones, dropping some. The top ten clones hold 0.3% to 0.45% of a sample with approximately 2,300,000 clones, less than 95% of them seen once.

Material for sequencing was naive CD4+ T cells from PBMCs. As for subset: CD45RA+ positively selected. The receptor was derived from a man aged 18 to 35 in good health. Some clones in this sample may be carry-over from other donors' samples. The chain links TRBV7-8 to TRBJ1-3; D unresolved. This CDR3 reads CASSLVGRSGNTIYF. In nucleotides, the CDR3 is TGTGCCAGCAGCTTAGTAGGGCGCTCTGGAAACACCATATATTTT.